This T cell receptor (beta chain) was identified during a study of identical twins (dated by TCRdb to 2016 to 2018). About the investigation overall: To test whether fetal clonotypes persist, this study deep-sequenced TCR alpha and beta repertoires from monozygotic twins, from unrelated adults of various ages, and from cord blood. Replicate twin experiments were performed at different times using different library preparation protocols to rule out contamination. What the research found in general, with its limitations: A weaker excess of twin sharing was found in beta out-of-frame sequences because the signal-to-noise ratio was lowered by fewer shared sequences. Abundant cord blood beta clonotypes carried fewer insertions; young adult naive repertoires showed a weaker similar trend, while memory repertoires showed none. Invariant T cells such as MAIT and iNKT could partly confound zero-insertion analyses, although diverse VJ usage argued against such confounding for most clonotypes. Because the same donors could not be followed over many years, the conclusions depended on cross-sectional statistical analysis. Compared with coincidental sharing between unrelated individuals, out-of-frame TCR alpha sequences shared between twins showed an excess of sequences with low generation probability. In monozygotic twins, recombination models systematically underestimated out-of-frame TCR alpha sharing, but the models matched the sharing seen between unrelated individuals.

Only healthy Caucasian donors were included. Three pairs of female monozygotic twins, all aged about 18 to 30 years, made up the twin cohort. CD4+ and CD8+ T cell populations were isolated with positive isolation kits from Invitrogen. The method behind the library was 5' RACE. The sequencer listed for this sample is Illumina HiSeq 2000. Template switching introduced a universal primer binding site; the final cDNA contained a unique molecular identifier, enabling accurate counting of TCR cDNA molecules. First-strand cDNA for TCR alpha and beta chains was synthesized from specific primers in the conserved constant-segment region. To control for contamination, every cDNA library carried two barcodes: a SMART-Mk sample barcode plus Illumina barcodes. TruSeq adapter sequences and Illumina sample barcodes were added in two successive PCR steps. Sequencing of the TCR alpha and beta cDNA libraries was done on the Illumina HiSeq platform using custom primers. From the authors' description of their analysis: Unique molecular identifiers were extracted from raw reads with MiGEC, and CDR3 positions were determined with MiXCR. Recombination models were inferred per individual with the repgenHMM and IGoR tools using an EM algorithm. The tcR package in R was used for shared clonotype analysis, with sharing normalized by the product of cloneset sizes. Out-of-frame nonproductive sequences were analyzed to study raw recombination free of thymic and clonal selection effects. The public sequencing data were trimmed at Q25 with fastp and processed into clonotypes with MiXCR by TCRdb, which kept only in-frame beta chains. Each CDR3 protein appears once, grouped with its most common genes and DNA. TCRdb's processing, not the authors' own work, is the source of the V and J calls. The sample includes 500,000 to 650,000 distinct CDR3 sequences, with around 22% observed a single time. The ten top clones hold about 0.48% of the sample.

Germline trimming: 2 bases from V, 1 base from J; junction bases outside gene matches: 3. The germline V gene gives CDR1 as SGHRS and CDR2 as YFSETQ. The CDR3 covers 15 residues, taking in both the cysteine and the phenylalanine. Left in the record is the CDR3 DNA by itself, 45 bases read in frame from the first base. This clonotype appeared a few times. The specificity of this receptor is unknown. One base away there is no much larger clone; base qualities are not given. These data were also reused for a study on yellow fever vaccine responses in identical twins. As noted in the second study: According to the authors, the vaccine-induced T cell response in identical twins seemed to be partly convergent and partly specific to each individual. In the study, vaccine-responding T cell clones were precisely tracked in identical twins.

Sample: CD4+ T cells sorted from blood. The chain links TRBV5-1 with TRBJ2-7, and TRBD2 aligns with 10 junction nucleotides. The clonotype was recovered from a woman between 18 and 30 years old in good health. The DNA sequence is TGCGCCAGCAGCTTCACTAGCGGGATTTCCTACGAGCAGTACTTC. It translates as CASSFTSGISYEQYF.